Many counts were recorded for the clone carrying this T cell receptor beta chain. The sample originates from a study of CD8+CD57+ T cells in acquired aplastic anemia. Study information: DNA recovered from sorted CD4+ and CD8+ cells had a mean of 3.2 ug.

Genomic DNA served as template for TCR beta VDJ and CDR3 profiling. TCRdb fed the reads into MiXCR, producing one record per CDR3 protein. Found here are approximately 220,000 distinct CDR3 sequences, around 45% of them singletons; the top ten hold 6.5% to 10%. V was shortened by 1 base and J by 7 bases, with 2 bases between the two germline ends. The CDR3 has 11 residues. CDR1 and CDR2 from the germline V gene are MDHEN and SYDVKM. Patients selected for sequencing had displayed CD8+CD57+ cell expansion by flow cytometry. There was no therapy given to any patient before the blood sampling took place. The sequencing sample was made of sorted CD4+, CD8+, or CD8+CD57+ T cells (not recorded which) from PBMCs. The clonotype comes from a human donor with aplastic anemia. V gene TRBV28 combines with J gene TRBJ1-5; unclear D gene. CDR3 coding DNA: TGTGCCAGCAGTTTATCACAGCCCCAGCATTTT. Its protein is CASSLSQPQHF.